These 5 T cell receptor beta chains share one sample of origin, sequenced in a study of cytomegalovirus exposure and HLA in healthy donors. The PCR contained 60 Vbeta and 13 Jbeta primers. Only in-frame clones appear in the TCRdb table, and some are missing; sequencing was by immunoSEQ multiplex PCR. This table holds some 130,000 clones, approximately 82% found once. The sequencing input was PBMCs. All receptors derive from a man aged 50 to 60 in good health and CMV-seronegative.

For the CDR3, the DNA is TGTGCCAGCAGCCAACATACAAATGAAGGCTACACCTTC. This codes for CASSQHTNEGYTF. V is TRBV4-2 and J is TRBJ1-2; no definite D call. V was trimmed by 2 bases and J by 8 bases, leaving 12 bases between them. The CDR3 is made up of 13 amino acids. CDR1 and CDR2 (germline): LGHNA, YNFKEQ.

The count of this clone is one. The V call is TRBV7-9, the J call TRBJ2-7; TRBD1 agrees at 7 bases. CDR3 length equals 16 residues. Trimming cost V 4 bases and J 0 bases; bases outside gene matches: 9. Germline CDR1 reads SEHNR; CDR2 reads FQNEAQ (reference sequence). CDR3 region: CASSSTTGPLSYEQYF. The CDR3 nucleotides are TGTGCCAGCAGCTCGACGACAGGGCCCCTCTCCTACGAGCAGTACTTC.

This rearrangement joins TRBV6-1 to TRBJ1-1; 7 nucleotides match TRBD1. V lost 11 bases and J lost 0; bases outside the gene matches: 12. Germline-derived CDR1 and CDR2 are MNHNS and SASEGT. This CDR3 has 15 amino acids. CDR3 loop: CAVLKTGALNTEAFF. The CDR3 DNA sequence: TGTGCCGTTCTTAAAACAGGGGCACTGAACACTGAAGCTTTCTTT.

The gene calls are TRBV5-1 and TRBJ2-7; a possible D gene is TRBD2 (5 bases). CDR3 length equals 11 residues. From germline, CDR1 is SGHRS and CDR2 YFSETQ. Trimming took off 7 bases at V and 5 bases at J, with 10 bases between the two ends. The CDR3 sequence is CASAGVNEQYF. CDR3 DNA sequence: TGCGCCAGCGCCGGGGTTAACGAGCAGTACTTC.

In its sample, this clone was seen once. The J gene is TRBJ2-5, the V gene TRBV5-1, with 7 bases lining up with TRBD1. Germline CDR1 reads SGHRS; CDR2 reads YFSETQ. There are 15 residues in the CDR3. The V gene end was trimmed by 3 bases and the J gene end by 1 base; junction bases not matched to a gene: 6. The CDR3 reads CASSSGRGSQETQYF. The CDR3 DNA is TGCGCCAGCAGCTCCGGCAGGGGGAGCCAAGAGACCCAGTACTTC.